Sequencing of this T cell receptor beta chain was carried out in a study of blood T cells in healthy people across ages. The authors ran a second PCR of 7 to 11 cycles using a sample-barcoded 5' primer and a J-beta primer mix. One entry per CDR3 protein, called by TCRdb with MiXCR from the 5' RACE reads. Here the sample spans about 1,600,000 distinct CDR3 sequences, 42% being singletons. The CDR3 runs to 15 residues. With 0 bases clipped from V and 11 bases from J, the junction kept 4 bases outside the gene matches. Source material: blood. This chain joins TRBV12-3 or TRBV12-4 and TRBJ1-4; 12 bases line up with TRBD1. The receptor was isolated from a woman under 30 in good health. CDR3 nucleotide sequence: TGTGCCAGCAGTTTAGCGGGACAGGGGGCCGGGAAACTGTTTTTT. This encodes CASSLAGQGAGKLFF.